The rows below give T cell receptor beta chains drawn from one sample of a study of T cell responses to AZD1222 COVID-19 vaccine. The assay was immunoSEQ multiplex PCR, and TCRdb's table has in-frame clones only and misses some. The data show more than 110,000 clones, 92% seen once. Sequencing was performed on peripheral blood, taken 28 days after the second AZD1222 dose. The receptors were sampled from an adult who received the AZD1222 COVID-19 vaccine. Each CDR3 is given with its conserved first and last residue. The D gene is left open where the match is weak. Expanded clones get a size class; other rows say once, few or many, or leave the size out.

NA	TRBD1	TRBV9	TRBJ2-1	17	CASSVGRSGTADNEQFF	TGTGCCAGCAGCGTAGGGCGGTCCGGGACAGCGGACAATGAGCAGTTCTTC
few	NA	TRBV27	TRBJ1-6	15	CASKSQGSYNSPLHF	TGTGCCAGCAAGAGCCAGGGCTCCTATAATTCACCCCTCCACTTT
NA	TRBD2	TRBV6-4	TRBJ2-3	15	CASSENSGSADTQYF	TGTGCCAGCAGTGAAAATAGCGGGAGCGCAGATACGCAGTATTTT
NA	NA	TRBV3-1/TRBV3-2	TRBJ2-5	12	CASGGLQETQYF	TGTGCCAGCGGGGGGCTCCAAGAGACCCAGTACTTC
NA	NA	TRBV7-9	TRBJ1-1	14	CASSLVSGRSEAFF	TGTGCCAGCAGCTTAGTTTCAGGGCGAAGTGAAGCTTTCTTT
few	TRBD2	TRBV27	TRBJ2-1	15	CASVLSGSTYNEQFF	TGTGCCAGCGTGCTTAGCGGGAGCACCTACAATGAGCAGTTCTTC
NA	NA	TRBV18	TRBJ1-5	12	CASSPGNQPQHF	TGTGCCAGCTCACCAGGCAATCAGCCCCAGCATTTT
NA	NA	TRBV15	TRBJ2-1	15	CATSRGDGLYNEQFF	TGTGCCACCAGCAGAGGGGACGGCCTCTACAATGAGCAGTTCTTC
NA	NA	TRBV5-1	TRBJ1-1	13	CASSLEIGAEAFF	TGCGCCAGCAGCTTGGAGATCGGTGCTGAAGCTTTCTTT
NA	NA	TRBV28	TRBJ1-1	14	CASSMGNPGAEAFF	TGTGCCAGCAGTATGGGTAACCCCGGCGCTGAAGCTTTCTTT
NA	TRBD1	TRBV6-5	TRBJ1-5	13	CASRQGAVQPQHF	TGTGCCAGCAGGCAGGGGGCTGTTCAGCCCCAGCATTTT
NA	NA	TRBV19	TRBJ2-2	16	CASSTGEDTNTGELFF	TGTGCCAGTAGCACGGGGGAGGACACGAACACCGGGGAGCTGTTTTTT
NA	NA	TRBV28	TRBJ1-5	17	CASSLYRGAVGNQPQHF	TGTGCCAGCAGTTTGTATAGGGGGGCGGTCGGCAATCAGCCCCAGCATTTT
NA	NA	TRBV19	TRBJ1-1	12	CASSMRGTEAFF	TGTGCCAGTAGTATGAGAGGCACTGAAGCTTTCTTT
NA	NA	TRBV6-5	TRBJ2-5	12	CASSYVGKTQYF	TGTGCCAGCAGTTACGTGGGAAAGACCCAGTACTTC
NA	NA	TRBV6-5	TRBJ1-5	14	CASLGEGHRQPQHF	TGTGCCAGCCTCGGGGAGGGGCATCGTCAGCCCCAGCATTTT
NA	TRBD1	TRBV27	TRBJ2-5	15	CASSRLQGSVETQYF	TGTGCCAGCAGTAGGCTACAGGGGAGTGTTGAGACCCAGTACTTC
NA	NA	TRBV7-9	TRBJ1-1	13	CASSADMNTEAFF	TGTGCCAGCAGCGCCGATATGAACACTGAAGCTTTCTTT
NA	NA	TRBV28	TRBJ2-2	17	CASSEDLAERGTGELFF	TGTGCCAGCAGTGAGGACCTGGCAGAAAGGGGCACCGGGGAGCTGTTTTTT
once	TRBD1	TRBV19	TRBJ1-5	15	CASSFDRGPNQPQHF	TGTGCCAGTAGTTTCGACAGGGGGCCAAATCAGCCCCAGCATTTT
once	NA	TRBV29-1	TRBJ2-7	12	CSVGGGNYEQYF	TGCAGCGTTGGTGGAGGGAACTACGAGCAGTACTTC
NA	NA	TRBV28	TRBJ1-1	12	CASTTGGSEAFF	TGTGCCAGCACCACTGGTGGGAGTGAAGCTTTCTTT
NA	NA	TRBV10-3	TRBJ1-1	14	CAITSRSGDTEAFF	TGTGCCATCACTTCTCGGTCTGGGGACACTGAAGCTTTCTTT